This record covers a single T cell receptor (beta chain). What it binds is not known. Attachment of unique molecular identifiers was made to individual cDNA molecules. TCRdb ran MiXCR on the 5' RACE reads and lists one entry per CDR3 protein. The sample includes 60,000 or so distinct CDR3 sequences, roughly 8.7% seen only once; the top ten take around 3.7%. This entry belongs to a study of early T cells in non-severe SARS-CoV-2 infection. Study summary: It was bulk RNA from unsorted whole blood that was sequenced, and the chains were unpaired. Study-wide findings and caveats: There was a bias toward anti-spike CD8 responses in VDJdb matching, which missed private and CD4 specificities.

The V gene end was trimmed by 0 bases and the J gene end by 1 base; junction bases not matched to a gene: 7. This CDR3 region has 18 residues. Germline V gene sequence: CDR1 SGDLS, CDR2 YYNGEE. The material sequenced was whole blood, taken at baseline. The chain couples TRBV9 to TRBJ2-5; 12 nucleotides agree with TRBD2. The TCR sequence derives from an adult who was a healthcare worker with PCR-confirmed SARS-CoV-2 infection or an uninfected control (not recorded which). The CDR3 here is CASSVGLAGGGAQETQYF. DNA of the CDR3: TGTGCCAGCAGCGTAGGCCTAGCGGGAGGGGGGGCCCAAGAGACCCAGTACTTC.